This entry lists 20 T cell receptor beta chains sequenced from one sample in a study of beta chain features in type 1 diabetes. As every portion of the isolated RNA was reverse transcribed, the sequencing read expressed TCRB transcripts. Measured with immunoSEQ multiplex PCR; TCRdb has only the in-frame clones, and not every one. The table shows almost 350,000 clones, with approximately 8.2% occurring only once. The source material was central memory CD4+ T cells from blood. These receptors all stem from a woman aged 18 to 35 in good health.

This clone appeared many times. The V and J genes are TRBV7-2 and TRBJ1-1; D is unclear. Germline CDR1 SGHTA, CDR2 FQGNSA. This CDR3 region has 12 residues. Trimming stripped 1 base from V and 10 bases from J, with 10 bases between. CDR3 nucleotide sequence: TGTGCCAGCAGCTTAGTGGGAGTTGGAGCTTTCTTT. Protein product: CASSLVGVGAFF.

The chain has TRBV28 and TRBJ2-3; 13 bases map to TRBD2. Trimming cost V 5 bases and J 4 bases; bases outside gene matches: 3. CDR1 and CDR2 from the germline V gene are MDHEN and SYDVKM. The length of the CDR3 is 15 residues. The CDR3 DNA sequence: TGTGCCAGCAGTAGACTAGCGGGAGGTGCAGATACGCAGTATTTT. As protein: CASSRLAGGADTQYF.

The chain links TRBV18 to TRBJ1-1, with a weak D call TRBD1 (6 bases). The V gene's germline CDR1 is KGHSH and CDR2 LQKENI. The CDR3 length is 14 residues. Trimming shortened V by 5 bases and J by 5 bases, and 15 bases separated the two germline ends. The chain's CDR3 is CASSTFGGQTEAFF. For the CDR3, the DNA is TGTGCCAGCTCAACATTCGGGGGACAAACTGAAGCTTTCTTT. The variable domain in full, completed from reference TRBV18 and TRBJ1-1, reads NAGVMQNPRHLVRRRGQEARLRCSPMKGHSHVYWYRQLPEEGLKFMVYLQKENIIDESGMPKERFSAEFPKEGPSILRIQQVVRGDSAAYFCASSTFGGQTEAFFGQGTRLTVV.

This chain connects TRBV19 to TRBJ1-1; 7 bases fit TRBD1. Unmatched junction bases numbered 8, after V lost 5 bases and J lost 5 bases. CDR1 and CDR2 from the germline V gene are LNHDA and SQIVND (reference sequence). This CDR3 spans 14 amino acids. CDR3 amino acids: CASSLQTGRTEAFF. The CDR3 coding sequence is TGTGCCAGTAGTCTACAGACAGGGCGGACTGAAGCTTTCTTT. Based on the CDR3 plus reference TRBV19 and TRBJ1-1, the full variable domain is DGGITQSPKYLFRKEGQNVTLSCEQNLNHDAMYWYRQDPGQGLRLIYYSQIVNDFQKGDIAEGYSVSREKKESFPLTVTSAQKNPTAFYLCASSLQTGRTEAFFGQGTRLTVV.

This clone was recorded a few times. The V and J genes are TRBV15 and TRBJ1-2; a weak D match, TRBD1 (6 bases). This CDR3 comprises 12 residues. Germline assignment: CDR1 LNHNV and CDR2 YYDKDF (reference sequence). Trimming took 4 bases from V and 7 from J, leaving 10 bases between them. The CDR3 reads CATSTRDTGYTF. CDR3 bases: TGTGCCACCAGCACCCGGGACACTGGCTACACCTTC.

There are many counts of this clone. This chain connects TRBV2 to TRBJ2-1, with D unclear. From germline, CDR1 is SNHLY and CDR2 FYNNEI. V gave up 7 bases and J gave up 5 bases, with 6 bases separating them. CDR3 length: 11 amino acids. Written as DNA, the CDR3 is TGTGCCAGCATGTTTGACAATGAGCAGTTCTTC. Protein sequence: CASMFDNEQFF.

The chain joins TRBV15 to TRBJ2-1; D is ambiguous. The germline V gene has CDR1 LNHNV and CDR2 YYDKDF (reference sequence). Trimming pared 5 bases from V and 9 bases from J, leaving 17 bases between. The CDR3 is 14 residues long. The CDR3 region has the DNA TGTGCCACCAGCGTCCGGACCTACGGTGGTGAGCAGTTCTTC. Translating gives CATSVRTYGGEQFF.

The rearrangement joins TRBV4-1 to TRBJ1-3; the D is unclear. The CDR3 totals 15 residues. The germline gives CDR1 MGHRA, CDR2 YSYEKL. V was trimmed by 4 bases and J by 1 base, leaving 11 bases between them. The CDR3 spells CASSLLGDSGNTIYF. The DNA of the CDR3 is TGCGCCAGCAGCCTCTTGGGAGATTCTGGAAACACCATATATTTT.

V usage is TRBV7-8 and J usage is TRBJ1-4; D is ambiguous. The V end lost 3 bases, the J end lost 11 bases, and 22 bases lay between the germline ends. The CDR3 is 16 residues long. Germline V gene data show CDR1 as SGHVS and CDR2 as FQNEAQ. CDR3 sequence: CASSLSVGRTFQKLFF. The DNA of the CDR3 is TGTGCCAGCAGCTTGAGCGTCGGACGGACTTTTCAGAAACTGTTTTTT.

The chain's CDR3 is CASRGRTEPYEQYF. The DNA of the CDR3 is TGTGCAAGTCGCGGGAGGACCGAGCCCTACGAGCAGTACTTC. The chain recombines TRBV12-2 with TRBJ2-7; the table's TRBD2 call for D was not verified on the DNA. TRBV12-2 is annotated as a pseudogene. The CDR3 totals 14 residues.

This chain links TRBV29-1 with TRBJ2-3; possibly TRBD2 for D (7 bases). V was trimmed by 5 bases and J by 4 bases, leaving 10 bases between them. Germline CDR1 and CDR2: SQVTM and ANQGSEA. The CDR3 sequence is 12 residues long. CDR3 nucleotides: TGCAGCGTTCGGGGGGCGGCAGATACGCAGTATTTT. Translation: CSVRGAADTQYF.

The CDR3 DNA is TGTGCCAGCAGTCCCACCGGATCTGGGGCCAACGTCCTGACTTTC. Amino acids: CASSPTGSGANVLTF. The V and J genes are TRBV4-2 and TRBJ2-6; D unclear. This CDR3 has 15 residues. Trimming took 6 bases from V and 1 from J, leaving 10 bases between them. Per the germline V gene, CDR1 is LGHNA and CDR2 is YNFKEQ.

In this sample, this clone turned up a few times. The chain combines TRBV7-9 with TRBJ2-3; D not certain. This CDR3 contains 15 residues. The germline V and J ends were trimmed by 1 base and 0 bases, with 8 bases remaining between them. Germline V lookup: CDR1 SEHNR, CDR2 FQNEAQ (reference sequence). This CDR3 reads CASSLGGTSTDTQYF. The CDR3 nucleotides read TGTGCCAGCAGCTTAGGCGGTACTAGCACAGATACGCAGTATTTT.

This clone was detected many times. J is TRBJ2-7 and V is TRBV18; D uncertain. V was cut by 3 bases and J by 9 bases, with 15 bases left in between. Looked up from germline, CDR1 is KGHSH and CDR2 is LQKENI. The CDR3 loop spans 13 amino acids. The CDR3 sequence is CASSPSGTGGQYF. The DNA of the CDR3 is TGTGCCAGCTCACCTTCCGGTACCGGCGGGCAGTACTTC.

This clone was observed many times. The rearrangement joins TRBV25-1 to TRBJ2-1, with D possibly TRBD2 on 5 matching bases. The CDR3 covers 13 residues. The V end was cut by 9 bases, the J end by 3 bases, with 12 bases between. Germline values: CDR1 MGHDK, CDR2 SYGVNS. The CDR3 here is CASGEQNYNEQFF. CDR3 nucleotide sequence: TGTGCCAGTGGGGAGCAGAACTACAATGAGCAGTTCTTC.

The chain has TRBV2 and TRBJ2-7; 9 bases match TRBD2. This CDR3 is 15 amino acids long. Looked up from germline, CDR1 is SNHLY and CDR2 is FYNNEI. Germline trimming cut 5 bases from V and 2 bases from J; bases unmatched to any gene: 7. CDR3 loop: CASSQTSGRTYEQYF. The CDR3 nucleotides read TGTGCCAGCAGTCAGACTAGCGGTCGAACCTACGAGCAGTACTTC.

In this sample, this clone turned up a few times. This sequence joins TRBV18 and TRBJ1-1; D ambiguous. The CDR3 totals 15 residues. Germline CDR1 KGHSH, CDR2 LQKENI. V lost 0 bases to trimming and J lost 1 base, with 9 bases between them. This chain's CDR3 is CASSPPNGQNTEAFF. DNA of the CDR3: TGTGCCAGCTCACCACCGAACGGCCAGAACACTGAAGCTTTCTTT.

The chain has TRBV25-1 and TRBJ1-2, with D unclear. With 4 bases removed from V and 7 bases from J, the gap between germline ends came to 10 bases. Germline V CDR1 and CDR2: MGHDK, SYGVNS. The CDR3 has 12 residues. The CDR3, as DNA: TGTGCCAGCAGTGTATGGCCTACTGGCTACACCTTC. This sequence encodes CASSVWPTGYTF.

In this sample, this clone turned up many times. J is TRBJ2-3 and V is TRBV18, with 7 bases matching TRBD2. CDR1 is KGHSH, CDR2 LQKENI, per germline. There are 14 residues in the CDR3. Trimming removed 3 bases from V and 2 bases from J; junction bases left unmatched: 2. CDR3 region: CASSPSGITDTQYF. In nucleotides, the CDR3 is TGTGCCAGCTCACCCAGCGGGATCACAGATACGCAGTATTTT. Together with reference TRBV18 and TRBJ2-3, the CDR3 gives the full variable domain: NAGVMQNPRHLVRRRGQEARLRCSPMKGHSHVYWYRQLPEEGLKFMVYLQKENIIDESGMPKERFSAEFPKEGPSILRIQQVVRGDSAAYFCASSPSGITDTQYFGPGTRLTVL.

V is TRBV19 and J is TRBJ2-2, with D unclear. Germline V gene sequence: CDR1 LNHDA, CDR2 SQIVND (reference sequence). Trimming removed 9 bases from V and 7 bases from J, with 9 bases in between. The CDR3 extends over 11 amino acids. The CDR3 reads CASRLRGELFF. Written as DNA, the CDR3 is TGTGCCAGCAGACTTCGCGGGGAGCTGTTTTTT.